The 25 T cell receptor beta chains listed next were all sequenced from one sample in a study of T cells in Graves' hyperthyroidism and ophthalmopathy. Researchers took RNA transcripts and amplified the TCR beta CDR3 regions from them. During a first-round RT-PCR of the TCR CDR3, the HTBI primer set was used. MiXCR, run by TCRdb on the multiplex PCR reads, gives a single entry per CDR3 protein. The sample contains approximately 600,000 distinct CDR3 sequences, 14% to 15% of which appear only once. The sample consisted of blood. These receptors were taken from a woman in her forties with Graves' ophthalmopathy.

This clonotype was seen at least ten times. V usage is TRBV20-1 and J usage is TRBJ1-2; 9 nucleotides line up with TRBD1. CDR3 length: 11 residues. Trimming cost V 5 bases and J 6 bases; bases outside gene matches: 1. Per germline, CDR1 DFQATT and CDR2 SNEGSKA (reference sequence). In nucleotides, the CDR3 is TGCAGTGCTTACAGGGGGCATGGCTACACCTTC. Translated, it gives CSAYRGHGYTF.

This clonotype was counted ten times or more. The chain uses TRBV20-1 and TRBJ2-7; D tentatively fits TRBD1 or TRBD2 (5 bases each). The germline V gene has CDR1 DFQATT and CDR2 SNEGSKA (reference sequence). V lost 6 bases and J lost 4, with 16 bases in between. The CDR3 is 13 residues long. CDR3 region: CSAVGVNGYEQYF. CDR3 bases: TGCAGTGCCGTGGGGGTGAACGGGTACGAGCAGTACTTC.

This clonotype has just a few counts. This chain joins TRBV4-3 and TRBJ1-2; D gene unclear. Germline V CDR1 and CDR2: LGHNA, YSLEER. V lost 0 bases and J lost 1, with 12 bases in between. There are 16 residues in the CDR3. The DNA for the CDR3 is TGCGCCAGCAGCCAAGAATTCAAGGCAGTTAACTATGGCTACACCTTC. The encoded protein is CASSQEFKAVNYGYTF.

This clonotype was recorded a few times. V usage is TRBV11-2 and J usage is TRBJ2-1, with D maybe TRBD2 (6 bases). V was trimmed by 1 base and J by 2 bases, leaving 6 bases between them. The CDR3 extends over 14 amino acids. Germline V CDR1 and CDR2: SGHAT, FQNNGV. Here the CDR3 DNA reads TGTGCCAGCAGCTTAGGGACTACCTACAATGAGCAGTTCTTC. Its translation: CASSLGTTYNEQFF.

Ten or more counts support this clonotype. The genes are TRBV24-1 and TRBJ1-3; no clear D gene. The germline V gene has CDR1 KGHDR and CDR2 SFDVKD. V was shortened by 3 bases and J by 3 bases, with 5 bases between the two germline ends. The CDR3 is 13 residues long. CDR3 region: CATSDPGGNTIYF. The CDR3 coding sequence is TGTGCCACCAGTGATCCTGGTGGAAACACCATATATTTT.

The rearrangement joins TRBV6-2 or TRBV6-3 to TRBJ2-7; 11 nucleotides agree with TRBD2. Germline V CDR1 and CDR2: MNHEY, SVGEGT. Trimming removed 5 bases from V and 2 bases from J; junction bases left unmatched: 8. The CDR3 sequence is 16 residues long. CDR3 protein: CASSRLLAGEPYEQYF. In DNA form, the CDR3 reads TGTGCCAGCAGTCGACTACTAGCGGGAGAACCCTACGAGCAGTACTTC.

This clonotype was found a few times. The chain joins TRBV3-1 to TRBJ1-2, with D hard to call. Trimming stripped 4 bases from V and 4 bases from J, with 16 bases between. Germline CDR1 is LGHDT and CDR2 is YNNKEL (reference sequence). This CDR3 contains 15 residues. The CDR3, as DNA: TGTGCCAGCAGCCCTCAAAGTCAGGCCAGCTATGGCTACACCTTC. As protein: CASSPQSQASYGYTF.

This clonotype appeared many times. This rearrangement joins TRBV6-5 to TRBJ2-2; D call uncertain. Trimming removed 0 bases at V and 6 bases at J, with 8 bases between. This CDR3 spans 14 amino acids. Germline V gene data show CDR1 as MNHEY and CDR2 as SVGAGI. The CDR3 DNA reads TGTGCCAGCAGTTACTCGCCAGGCGCCGGGGAGCTGTTTTTT. Amino acid sequence: CASSYSPGAGELFF.

The J gene is TRBJ2-7, the V gene TRBV4-1; no reliable D call. The CDR3 spans 13 residues. V dropped 2 bases and J dropped 6 bases, with 11 bases sitting between them. CDR1 is MGHRA and CDR2 is YSYEKL in the germline V gene. The CDR3 is CASSQNVWGEQYF. The CDR3 DNA reads as TGCGCCAGCAGCCAAAACGTCTGGGGCGAGCAGTACTTC.

This clonotype appeared many times. The chain couples TRBV20-1 to TRBJ2-7; 13 bases are a match to TRBD2. CDR1 is DFQATT and CDR2 is SNEGSKA in the germline V gene (reference sequence). V was pared by 3 bases and J by 0 bases, with 5 bases of the junction left unmatched. The CDR3 covers 16 residues. CDR3 in amino acids: CSARGLAGRVSYEQYF. The CDR3 DNA sequence: TGCAGTGCTAGGGGACTAGCGGGAAGGGTCTCCTACGAGCAGTACTTC.

This clonotype was found a few times. This chain uses TRBV5-1 with TRBJ2-2; D may match TRBD1 or TRBD2 (5 bases each). The CDR3 contains 15 residues. The germline CDR1 and CDR2 sequences are SGHRS and YFSETQ. V shed 5 bases and J shed 0 bases, with 11 bases lying between them. CDR3 nucleotide sequence: TGCGCCAGCAGTCGGGACCTTGCGAACACCGGGGAGCTGTTTTTT. Its translation is CASSRDLANTGELFF.

Only a few counts were recorded for this clonotype. J is TRBJ1-6 and V is TRBV6-1; TRBD1 matches 8 bases. CDR3 size: 17 residues. Germline loops: CDR1 MNHNS, CDR2 SASEGT. Trimming at V came to 6 bases and at J to 5 bases, leaving 12 bases not matched to a gene. The DNA of the CDR3 is TGTGCCAGCAGCAACAGGGGGGTCCGGATGGATAATTCACCCCTCCACTTT. This gives the protein CASSNRGVRMDNSPLHF.

This clonotype came up many times. The chain joins TRBV4-1 to TRBJ1-5; perhaps TRBD1 as D (5 bases). Germline CDR1 reads MGHRA; CDR2 reads YSYEKL. V gave up 4 bases and J gave up 5 bases, with 12 bases separating them. This CDR3 is built from 14 residues. The CDR3 nucleotides read TGCGCCAGCAGCCGTGGTCAGGGTGATCAGCCCCAGCATTTT. This gives the protein CASSRGQGDQPQHF.

This clonotype was seen many times. V gene TRBV20-1 combines with J gene TRBJ2-7, with D unresolved. The CDR3 contains 14 residues. Germline V gene sequence: CDR1 DFQATT, CDR2 SNEGSKA (reference sequence). Trimming pared 0 bases from V and 0 bases from J, leaving 9 bases between. CDR3 bases: TGCAGTGCTAGAGATGACGGCAGCTCCTACGAGCAGTACTTC. Translated, it gives CSARDDGSSYEQYF.

V gene TRBV6-1 combines with J gene TRBJ2-7; the D is unclear. Between the trimmed V and J ends, which lost 7 bases and 5 bases, there was a span of 12 bases. Germline lookup yields CDR1 MNHNS and CDR2 SASEGT. The CDR3 is made up of 12 amino acids. The CDR3: CASMDGPDEQYF. Here the CDR3 DNA reads TGTGCCAGCATGGACGGTCCGGACGAGCAGTACTTC.

This clonotype was seen repeatedly, ten times or more. The chain is built from TRBV5-1 and TRBJ2-5, with D uncertain. V lost 0 bases and J 5 bases, leaving 11 bases between the germline ends. CDR1 is SGHRS, CDR2 YFSETQ, per germline. The CDR3 consists of 14 residues. The CDR3 is CASSLVAIGETQYF. CDR3 sequence (DNA): TGCGCCAGCAGCTTGGTAGCTATCGGGGAGACCCAGTACTTC.

This sequence joins TRBV6-5 and TRBJ2-5; no definite D call. Trimming stripped 2 bases from V and 5 bases from J, with 18 bases between. Looked up from germline, CDR1 is MNHEY and CDR2 is SVGAGI. The CDR3 consists of 16 residues. CDR3 protein: CASSYPPEATWETQYF. As DNA, the CDR3 is TGTGCCAGCAGTTACCCCCCAGAAGCGACTTGGGAGACCCAGTACTTC.

This clonotype has just one count. J is TRBJ2-7 and V is TRBV6-1, with D possibly being TRBD1 (6 bases). V dropped 7 bases and J dropped 2 bases, with 12 bases sitting between them. The germline V gene encodes CDR1 MNHNS and CDR2 SASEGT. The CDR3 totals 13 residues. CDR3 in DNA: TGTGCCAGCACCATGACAGGTCCCTACGAGCAGTACTTC. Encoded protein: CASTMTGPYEQYF.

The rearrangement joins TRBV24-1 to TRBJ1-5; D unresolved. CDR1 and CDR2 (germline): KGHDR, SFDVKD. CDR3 length equals 15 residues. V dropped 7 bases and J dropped 0 bases, with 12 bases sitting between them. The DNA for the CDR3 is TGTGCCACCAGCGATGGACGGAATAGCAATCAGCCCCAGCATTTT. Translation gives CATSDGRNSNQPQHF.

This clonotype was counted many times. The V call is TRBV19, the J call TRBJ2-7; D unresolved. Looked up from germline, CDR1 is LNHDA and CDR2 is SQIVND (reference sequence). The CDR3 contains 13 residues. Deletions cut 5 bases from V and 6 bases from J, with 14 bases between. For the CDR3, the DNA is TGTGCCAGTAGTGCCTCTTCTGGAGCCGAGCAGTACTTC. Protein sequence: CASSASSGAEQYF. Full variable domain (outside the CDR3, taken from reference TRBV19 and TRBJ2-7): DGGITQSPKYLFRKEGQNVTLSCEQNLNHDAMYWYRQDPGQGLRLIYYSQIVNDFQKGDIAEGYSVSREKKESFPLTVTSAQKNPTAFYLCASSASSGAEQYFGPGTRLTVT.

This clonotype appeared a few times. The chain couples TRBV18 to TRBJ1-2, with 8 bases fitting TRBD1. The CDR3 totals 13 residues. The V gene end was trimmed by 6 bases and the J gene end by 6 bases; junction bases not matched to a gene: 6. Looked up from germline, CDR1 is KGHSH and CDR2 is LQKENI. The chain's CDR3 is CASSTPGGDGYTF. The CDR3 DNA follows: TGTGCCAGCTCGACCCCAGGGGGCGATGGCTACACCTTC.

This clonotype was recorded many times. The chain couples TRBV2 to TRBJ2-7; D ambiguous. Germline values: CDR1 SNHLY, CDR2 FYNNEI. This CDR3 has 14 amino acids. The V end was cut by 2 bases, the J end by 3 bases, with 11 bases between. The CDR3 bases are TGTGCCAGCAGTGAATCTGGCAAATACTACGAGCAGTACTTC. Protein product: CASSESGKYYEQYF.

A single count supports this clonotype. This rearrangement joins TRBV20-1 to TRBJ2-7; 10 bases are shared with TRBD1. The CDR3 length is 15 residues. Germline CDR1 and CDR2: DFQATT and SNEGSKA (reference sequence). With 5 bases clipped from V and 3 bases from J, the junction kept 10 bases outside the gene matches. CDR3: CSASTGTGVDYEQYF. CDR3 bases: TGCAGTGCTTCCACCGGGACAGGGGTTGACTACGAGCAGTACTTC.

There are many counts of this clonotype. This chain uses TRBV12-3 or TRBV12-4 with TRBJ2-7; D not resolved. The CDR3 has 15 amino acids. V lost 5 bases and J lost 3, with 17 bases in between. The CDR3 protein is CASSPPRQESYEQYF. The CDR3 DNA reads as TGTGCCAGCAGTCCCCCCCGGCAGGAGAGCTACGAGCAGTACTTC.

This clonotype was picked up many times. The rearrangement links TRBV2 to TRBJ1-5; no firm D call. V lost 3 bases, J lost 3 bases, and 9 bases lay in between. The CDR3 runs 14 residues. Germline V gene lookup returns CDR1 SNHLY and CDR2 FYNNEI. The CDR3 sequence: CASSENGSNQPQHF. DNA of the CDR3: TGTGCCAGCAGTGAGAACGGTTCCAATCAGCCCCAGCATTTT.